This note documents a single T cell receptor beta chain sequence. As yet, its antigen is unknown. The data derive from a study of cytomegalovirus exposure and HLA in healthy donors. Study results and caveats: Follow-up analysis found HLA locus-dependent TCR association rates, highest for DRB1 and lowest for HLA-C. The classifier was said to identify cytomegalovirus status with high specificity and sensitivity.

The PCR was carried out with 60 Vbeta primers and 13 Jbeta primers. Repertoires were generated with immunoSEQ multiplex PCR, while TCRdb's copy carries only in-frame clones and drops some. The table records 89,000 or so clones, roughly 77% of them present only once. Germline values: CDR1 LNHDA, CDR2 SQIVND (reference sequence). V shed 1 base, J shed 2 bases, and the junction held 4 bases outside the gene matches. The CDR3 is 15 amino acids. The donors gave bone marrow, and they were healthy. The specimen was PBMCs. This chain uses TRBV19 with TRBJ1-2; 7 bases fit TRBD1. The TCR was taken from a man in his 60s in good health and CMV-seronegative. The DNA of the CDR3 is TGTGCCAGTAGTATAGGGACAGGACAAAACTATGGCTACACCTTC. It yields the protein CASSIGTGQNYGYTF.